The 28 T cell receptor beta chains below come from one sample, sequenced in a study of blood T cell repertoires in COVID-19 (dated by TCRdb to the early 2020s). The method behind the library was the immunoSEQ multiplex PCR assay. Sourced from immuneACCESS, this table was stored by TCRdb with only in-frame sequences that have V and J called. A share of the clones is absent; for the studies checked, an unresolved V gene accounts for under half, and the remainder has no known explanation. The sample includes roughly 220,000 clones, with about three quarters observed a single time. The top ten hold 4.5% to 7% of the sample. Sequenced material: peripheral blood. The receptors originated from a woman in her 70s with acute or convalescent COVID-19.

A remark on this clone: Different DNA sequences within this sample yield the same CDR3. The chain carries TRBV5-1 and TRBJ1-2, with 7 bases identical to TRBD1. Losses at the gene ends were 2 bases for V and 5 bases for J; bases not matched to a gene: 3. This CDR3 is 13 amino acids long. Germline V gene sequence: CDR1 SGHRS, CDR2 YFSETQ. This CDR3 is CASSLEGAYGYTF. For the CDR3, the DNA is TGCGCCAGCAGCTTAGAGGGGGCATATGGCTACACCTTC.

V and J are TRBV9 and TRBJ2-7; 14 positions match TRBD2. Germline V CDR1 and CDR2: SGDLS, YYNGEE. The CDR3 loop spans 15 amino acids. Trimming cost V 3 bases and J 4 bases; bases outside gene matches: 3. CDR3 loop: CASSAGTSGSYEQYF. Here the CDR3 DNA reads TGTGCCAGCAGCGCCGGGACTAGCGGGAGTTACGAGCAGTACTTC.

The chain combines TRBV3-1 (or the pseudogene TRBV3-2) with TRBJ1-4; D perhaps matches TRBD1 (6 bases). CDR3 length: 14 residues. V shed 3 bases and J shed 5 bases, with 10 bases lying between them. Per germline, CDR1 LGHDT and CDR2 YNNKEL (reference sequence). Written as DNA, the CDR3 is TGTGCCAGCAGCCAGCGACAGGCGAATGAAAAACTGTTTTTT. It yields the protein CASSQRQANEKLFF.

The V and J genes are TRBV3-1 (or the pseudogene TRBV3-2) and TRBJ1-5; weak D call: TRBD1 (5 bases). The CDR3 sequence is 12 residues long. V was clipped by 0 bases and J by 13 bases, with 10 bases between them. The V gene's germline CDR1 is LGHDT and CDR2 YNNKEL (reference sequence). The CDR3 protein is CASSQEGGTQHF. As DNA, the CDR3 is TGTGCCAGCAGCCAAGAAGGAGGGACTCAGCATTTT.

This clone has just a few counts. The CDR3 loop reads CASSHLSGQKTYGYTF. The CDR3 region has the DNA TGTGCCAGCAGCCACCTTTCCGGACAGAAGACATATGGCTACACCTTC. This chain uses TRBV3-1 (or the pseudogene TRBV3-2) with TRBJ1-2; perhaps TRBD1 as D (6 bases). Trimming took 3 bases from V and 5 from J, leaving 19 bases between them. The CDR3 loop spans 16 amino acids. CDR1 and CDR2 from the germline V gene are LGHDT and YNNKEL (reference sequence).

The sample holds one count of this clone. V is TRBV3-1 (or the pseudogene TRBV3-2) and J is TRBJ2-2; 12 positions match TRBD2. After removal of 11 bases from V and 5 bases from J, the junction contained 3 bases not matched to a gene. This CDR3 is built from 13 residues. Germline CDR1 reads LGHDT; CDR2 reads YNNKEL (reference sequence). The CDR3 region is CASSGRETGELFF. The CDR3 DNA sequence: TGTGCCTCTAGCGGGAGGGAAACCGGGGAGCTGTTTTTT.

The chain carries TRBV4-2 and TRBJ1-5, with D possibly TRBD1 on 5 matching bases. The CDR3 covers 15 residues. CDR1 and CDR2 (germline): LGHNA, YNFKEQ. Trimming shortened V by 0 bases and J by 6 bases, and 12 bases separated the two germline ends. The CDR3 here is CASSQEGGAGQPQHF. In DNA form, the CDR3 reads TGTGCCAGCAGCCAAGAGGGCGGGGCGGGTCAGCCCCAGCATTTT.

V gene TRBV11-2 combines with J gene TRBJ2-1, with TRBD1 matching over 8 bases. This CDR3 has 13 residues. CDR1 is SGHAT and CDR2 is FQNNGV in the germline V gene. J gave up 6 bases and V 8 bases, and 6 bases lay outside the gene matches. CDR3 sequence (DNA): TGTGCCAGCGGACAGGGTTTTCGCAATGAGCAGTTCTTC. Translated, it gives CASGQGFRNEQFF.

The chain carries TRBV9 and TRBJ1-2; D possibly corresponds to TRBD1 (5 bases). This CDR3 has 13 amino acids. Between the trimmed V and J ends, which lost 0 bases and 8 bases, there was a span of 11 bases. Per germline, CDR1 SGDLS and CDR2 YYNGEE. As DNA, the CDR3 is TGTGCCAGCAGCGTAGAAGACAGAAGCGGCTACACCTTC. Translation: CASSVEDRSGYTF.

The chain is built from TRBV28 and TRBJ1-3; D is perhaps TRBD1 (5 bases). Germline CDR1 reads MDHEN; CDR2 reads SYDVKM. Trimming shortened V by 8 bases and J by 3 bases, and 14 bases separated the two germline ends. This CDR3 is built from 14 residues. Written as DNA, the CDR3 is TGTGCCAGCGGCCACTTCAGGGATGGAAACACCATATATTTT. Protein sequence: CASGHFRDGNTIYF. The full variable domain, in which reference TRBV28 and TRBJ1-3 provide the parts outside the CDR3, is DVKVTQSSRYLVKRTGEKVFLECVQDMDHENMFWYRQDPGLGLRLIYFSYDVKMKEKGDIPEGYSVSREKKERFSLILESASTNQTSMYLCASGHFRDGNTIYFGEGSWLTVV.

The chain couples TRBV7-7 to TRBJ2-5; the match to TRBD1 covers 9 bases. The CDR3 consists of 17 residues. With V trimmed by 4 bases and J by 1 base, 10 bases remained unmatched. CDR1 and CDR2 from the germline V gene are SSHAT and FNYEAQ (reference sequence). CDR3 DNA sequence: TGTGCCAGCAGCTCAAACCGGGACAGGGCGACCCAAGAGACCCAGTACTTC. It yields the protein CASSSNRDRATQETQYF.

This chain links TRBV7-9 with TRBJ2-1, with D possibly matching TRBD2 (6 bases). This CDR3 comprises 11 residues. V gave up 4 bases and J gave up 10 bases, with 8 bases separating them. Germline CDR1 is SEHNR and CDR2 is FQNEAQ (reference sequence). The DNA for the CDR3 is TGTGCCAGCAGCTCTAGCGACGAGCAGTTCTTC. Protein sequence: CASSSSDEQFF.

The chain is built from TRBV6-5 and TRBJ2-3, with D tentatively TRBD2 (5 bases). The V gene's germline CDR1 is MNHEY and CDR2 SVGAGI. The CDR3 sequence is 14 residues long. V was shortened by 6 bases and J by 5 bases, with 15 bases between the two germline ends. The DNA for the CDR3 is TGTGCCAGCAGGGTGGGAGAAGGGAGAGATACGCAGTATTTT. Amino acids: CASRVGEGRDTQYF.

The chain uses TRBV27 and TRBJ1-2; TRBD1 agrees at 7 bases. The V gene's germline CDR1 is MNHEY and CDR2 SMNVEV (reference sequence). V was pared by 0 bases and J by 1 base, with 5 bases of the junction left unmatched. The CDR3 consists of 16 residues. The CDR3 coding sequence is TGTGCCAGCAGTTTATCGTGGTCAGGGGGTAACTATGGCTACACCTTC. It yields the protein CASSLSWSGGNYGYTF.

The gene calls are TRBV5-1 and TRBJ2-3; TRBD2 matches at 13 bases. The CDR3 is made up of 17 amino acids. With 0 bases clipped from V and 5 bases from J, the junction kept 6 bases outside the gene matches. Germline V gives CDR1 SGHRS, CDR2 YFSETQ. CDR3 protein: CASSLVTSGRAIDTQYF. CDR3 DNA sequence: TGCGCCAGCAGCTTGGTAACTAGCGGGAGGGCCATAGATACGCAGTATTTT.

The sample holds one count of this clone. The rearrangement uses TRBV19 and TRBJ1-1; 9 bases map to TRBD1. V lost 5 bases to trimming and J lost 2 bases; unmatched junction nucleotides: 6. Looked up from germline, CDR1 is LNHDA and CDR2 is SQIVND (reference sequence). This CDR3 region has 15 residues. The CDR3 here is CASSAWGQGNTEAFF. Written as DNA, the CDR3 is TGTGCCAGTAGTGCCTGGGGACAGGGAAACACTGAAGCTTTCTTT.

The chain carries TRBV30 and TRBJ1-2; no firm D call. The CDR3 runs 15 residues. CDR1 and CDR2 (germline): GTSNPN, SVGIG (reference sequence). V lost 1 base, J lost 4 bases, and 16 bases lay in between. The CDR3 sequence is CAWSATVNSGYGYTF. The CDR3 DNA reads as TGTGCCTGGAGTGCCACGGTCAACTCGGGCTATGGCTACACCTTC.

The J gene is TRBJ1-6, the V gene TRBV2; 11 bases line up with TRBD1. This CDR3 comprises 15 residues. V lost 6 bases and J lost 6; bases outside the gene matches: 4. Germline assignment: CDR1 SNHLY and CDR2 FYNNEI. CDR3 DNA: TGTGCCAGCAGGGAGGGGACAGGGGGTAATTCACCCCTCCACTTT. Translated, it gives CASREGTGGNSPLHF.

The V call is TRBV6-2 or TRBV6-3, the J call TRBJ2-5, with TRBD2 matching over 9 bases. J gave up 5 bases and V 3 bases, and 19 bases lay outside the gene matches. The germline V gene has CDR1 MNHEY and CDR2 SVGEGT. This CDR3 has 19 amino acids. CDR3 sequence reads: CASSYVVAGAGSLGETQYF. The DNA of the CDR3 is TGTGCCAGCAGTTATGTGGTAGCGGGAGCGGGGAGTCTCGGGGAGACCCAGTACTTC.

The CDR3 region is CASGKNRDEQYF. Here the CDR3 DNA reads TGTGCCAGCGGCAAGAACAGGGACGAGCAGTACTTC. The gene calls are TRBV27 and TRBJ2-7, with D maybe TRBD1 (6 bases). The CDR3 runs to 12 residues. Per germline, CDR1 MNHEY and CDR2 SMNVEV (reference sequence). V dropped 8 bases and J dropped 5 bases, with 13 bases sitting between them.

J is TRBJ2-7 and V is TRBV19, with 14 bases that match TRBD2. This CDR3 is 18 amino acids long. Germline trimming cut 2 bases from V and 3 bases from J; bases unmatched to any gene: 9. The V gene's germline CDR1 is LNHDA and CDR2 SQIVND (reference sequence). The CDR3 nucleotides read TGTGCCAGTAGTATATACCGGGGACTAGCGGGAGACCTCTACGAGCAGTACTTC. It encodes CASSIYRGLAGDLYEQYF.

The chain is built from TRBV27 and TRBJ2-5; tentative D call: TRBD1 (5 bases). CDR3 length: 16 amino acids. V dropped 2 bases and J dropped 2 bases, with 15 bases sitting between them. The germline gives CDR1 MNHEY, CDR2 SMNVEV (reference sequence). CDR3 in DNA: TGTGCCAGCAGTTTAACCCCGCAGGGAAGACAAGAGACCCAGTACTTC. This translates into CASSLTPQGRQETQYF.

The gene calls are TRBV27 and TRBJ1-1; D is undetermined. CDR3 length: 13 amino acids. V lost 2 bases to trimming and J lost 4 bases, with 8 bases between them. Germline lookup yields CDR1 MNHEY and CDR2 SMNVEV (reference sequence). DNA for the CDR3: TGTGCCAGCAGTTTAGCCGGGAGCACTGAAGCTTTCTTT. Amino acids: CASSLAGSTEAFF.

V usage is TRBV28 and J usage is TRBJ1-1; perhaps TRBD1 as D (6 bases). Germline loops: CDR1 MDHEN, CDR2 SYDVKM. Trimming cost V 2 bases and J 6 bases, with 25 bases left between them. There are 18 residues in the CDR3. The CDR3 sequence is CASSLNSIEGGTRAEAFF. The CDR3 bases are TGTGCCAGCAGTTTAAATAGTATAGAAGGGGGTACAAGGGCTGAAGCTTTCTTT.

This clone was observed once. The chain joins TRBV29-1 to TRBJ1-1; 12 bases align to TRBD1. V lost 6 bases, J lost 5 bases, and 7 bases stayed unmatched. Germline V gene data show CDR1 as SQVTM and CDR2 as ANQGSEA. This CDR3 comprises 14 residues. This CDR3 is CSVGTGGGWTEAFF. The CDR3 DNA reads as TGCAGCGTCGGGACAGGGGGCGGGTGGACTGAAGCTTTCTTT.

The chain links TRBV7-2 to TRBJ1-5; 11 bases map to TRBD1. CDR3 length: 15 amino acids. V trimming: 4 bases; J trimming: 4 bases; junction bases outside the gene matches: 3. Germline V lookup: CDR1 SGHTA, CDR2 FQGNSA. This CDR3 is CASSWGQGGNQPQHF. CDR3 nucleotide sequence: TGTGCCAGCAGCTGGGGACAGGGGGGAAATCAGCCCCAGCATTTT.

This rearrangement joins TRBV10-3 to TRBJ1-1; no reliable D call. Germline V gene sequence: CDR1 ENHRY, CDR2 SYGVKD. V lost 7 bases and J 4 bases, leaving 16 bases between the germline ends. This CDR3 comprises 14 residues. CDR3 amino acids: CAITPVSRATEAFF. In DNA form, the CDR3 reads TGTGCCATCACCCCGGTCTCGAGGGCCACTGAAGCTTTCTTT.

This clone was found many times. The rearrangement uses TRBV28 and TRBJ1-5; D gene ambiguous. Germline V lookup: CDR1 MDHEN, CDR2 SYDVKM. V lost 3 bases to trimming and J lost 0 bases, with 12 bases between them. This CDR3 comprises 16 residues. The CDR3 bases are TGTGCCAGCAGTTTGGAGAGATTATATAGCAATCAGCCCCAGCATTTT. It encodes CASSLERLYSNQPQHF.